This T cell receptor (beta chain) was recorded in a study of cytomegalovirus exposure and HLA in healthy donors. On the study more broadly: Among a few hundred genotyped donors, about 85% fell in the Caucasian-associated ancestry cluster.

The primer mix had 60 Vbeta and 13 Jbeta primers. Here immunoSEQ multiplex PCR was the method, and the copy in TCRdb shows in-frame clones only, minus some. This table holds roughly 170,000 clones, around 83% found once. General observations from the study: Rarity held for most TCR sequences, but there were some public TCRs that occurred in many donors. Specificity for CMV antigens was confirmed in vitro for a few of the CMV-associated chains.

In the case of this clone: Its antigen is unknown.

This CDR3 region has 13 residues. Trimming removed 4 bases at V and 2 bases at J, with 8 bases between. The germline V gene has CDR1 SGHVS and CDR2 FNYEAQ. This clonotype was obtained from a man aged 45-60 years in good health and CMV-seronegative. The sequencing sample was made of PBMCs. V is TRBV7-6 and J is TRBJ2-5; tentative D call: TRBD1 (6 bases). The CDR3 bases are TGTGCCAGCAGCTGGACAGAGCAAGAGACCCAGTACTTC. Its translation is CASSWTEQETQYF. The full variable domain, completed using reference TRBV7-6 and TRBJ2-5, is GAGVSQSPRYKVTKRGQDVALRCDPISGHVSLYWYRQALGQGPEFLTYFNYEAQQDKSGLPNDRFSAERPEGSISTLTIQRTEQRDSAMYRCASSWTEQETQYFGPGTRLLVL.